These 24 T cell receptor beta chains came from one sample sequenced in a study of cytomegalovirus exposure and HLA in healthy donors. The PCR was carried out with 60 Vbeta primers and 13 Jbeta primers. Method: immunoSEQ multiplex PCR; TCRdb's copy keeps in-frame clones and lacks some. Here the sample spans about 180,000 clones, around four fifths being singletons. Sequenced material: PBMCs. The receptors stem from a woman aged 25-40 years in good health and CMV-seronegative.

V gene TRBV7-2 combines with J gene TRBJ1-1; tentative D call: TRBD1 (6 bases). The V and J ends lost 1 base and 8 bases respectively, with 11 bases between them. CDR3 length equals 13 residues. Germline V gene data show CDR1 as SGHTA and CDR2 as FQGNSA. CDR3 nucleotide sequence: TGTGCCAGCAGCTTAGAGTTCGGGACAGAAGCTTTCTTT. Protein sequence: CASSLEFGTEAFF. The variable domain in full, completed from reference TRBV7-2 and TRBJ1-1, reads GAGVSQSPSNKVTEKGKDVELRCDPISGHTALYWYRQSLGQGLEFLIYFQGNSAPDKSGLPSDRFSAERTGGSVSTLTIQRTQQEDSAVYLCASSLEFGTEAFFGQGTRLTVV.

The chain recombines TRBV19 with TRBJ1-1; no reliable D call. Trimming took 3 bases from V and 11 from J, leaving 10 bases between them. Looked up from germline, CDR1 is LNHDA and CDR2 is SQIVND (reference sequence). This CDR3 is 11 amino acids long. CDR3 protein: CASSIRSGAFF. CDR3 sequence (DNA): TGTGCCAGTAGTATCAGGTCAGGTGCTTTCTTT.

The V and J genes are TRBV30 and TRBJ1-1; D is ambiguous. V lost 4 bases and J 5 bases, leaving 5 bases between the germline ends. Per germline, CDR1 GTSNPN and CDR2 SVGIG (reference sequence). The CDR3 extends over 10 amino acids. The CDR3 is CAWMRTEAFF. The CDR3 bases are TGTGCCTGGATGCGGACTGAAGCTTTCTTT.

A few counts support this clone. The CDR3 sequence is CASSVDRGGQPQHF. DNA for the CDR3: TGTGCCAGCAGCGTGGACAGGGGAGGTCAGCCCCAGCATTTT. This chain joins TRBV5-4 and TRBJ1-5; 9 bases match TRBD1. CDR1 and CDR2 (germline): SGHNT, YYREEE (reference sequence). This CDR3 spans 14 amino acids. V lost 4 bases and J lost 6; bases outside the gene matches: 5. Supplemented by reference TRBV5-4 and TRBJ1-5, the full variable domain reads ETGVTQSPTHLIKTRGQQVTLRCSSQSGHNTVSWYQQALGQGPQFIFQYYREEENGRGNFPPRFSGLQFPNYSSELNVNALELDDSALYLCASSVDRGGQPQHFGDGTRLSIL.

The DNA of the CDR3 is TGTGCCAGCAGCCCCAGGGGGACCCCCGACTACGAGCAGTACTTC. Amino acid sequence: CASSPRGTPDYEQYF. The chain is built from TRBV27 and TRBJ2-7; TRBD1 agrees at 7 bases. Germline V gene sequence: CDR1 MNHEY, CDR2 SMNVEV (reference sequence). The J segment lost 3 bases and the V segment lost 6 bases, leaving 11 bases of the junction unmatched. The CDR3 contains 15 residues.

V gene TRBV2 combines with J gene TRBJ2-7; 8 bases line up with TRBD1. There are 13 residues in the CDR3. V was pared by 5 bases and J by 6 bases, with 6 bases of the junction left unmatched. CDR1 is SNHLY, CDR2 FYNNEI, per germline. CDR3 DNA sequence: TGTGCCAGCAGTACCTCCGACAGGGGCGAGCAGTACTTC. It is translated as CASSTSDRGEQYF.

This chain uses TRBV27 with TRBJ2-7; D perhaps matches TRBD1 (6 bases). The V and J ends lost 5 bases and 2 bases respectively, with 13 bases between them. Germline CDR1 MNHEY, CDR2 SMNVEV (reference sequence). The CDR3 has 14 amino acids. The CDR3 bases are TGTGCCAGCAGTACCCCGACAGGTACCTACGAGCAGTACTTC. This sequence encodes CASSTPTGTYEQYF.

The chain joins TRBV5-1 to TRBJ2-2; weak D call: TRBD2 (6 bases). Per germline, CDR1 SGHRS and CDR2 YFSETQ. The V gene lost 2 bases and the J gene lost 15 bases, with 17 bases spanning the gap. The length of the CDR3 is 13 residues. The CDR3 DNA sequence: TGCGCCAGCAGCTTCCGCGGGGATCGGCAGTTGTTTTTT. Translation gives CASSFRGDRQLFF.

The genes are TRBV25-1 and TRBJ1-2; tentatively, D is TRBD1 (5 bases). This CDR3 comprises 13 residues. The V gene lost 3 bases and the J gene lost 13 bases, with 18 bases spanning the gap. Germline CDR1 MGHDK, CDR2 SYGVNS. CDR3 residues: CASSETGWGGLTF. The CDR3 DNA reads TGTGCCAGCAGTGAGACCGGATGGGGGGGTCTCACCTTC.

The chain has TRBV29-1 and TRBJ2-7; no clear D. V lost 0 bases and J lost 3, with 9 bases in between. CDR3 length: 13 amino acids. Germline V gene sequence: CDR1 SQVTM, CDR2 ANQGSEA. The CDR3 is CSVEEATHYEQYF. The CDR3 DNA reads TGCAGCGTTGAAGAGGCCACCCACTACGAGCAGTACTTC.

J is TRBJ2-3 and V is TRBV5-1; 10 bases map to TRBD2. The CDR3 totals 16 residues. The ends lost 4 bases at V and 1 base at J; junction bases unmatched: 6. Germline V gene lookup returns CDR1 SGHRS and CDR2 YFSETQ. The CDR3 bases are TGCGCCAGCAGCCCAACTAGCGGGACCCGCACAGATACGCAGTATTTT. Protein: CASSPTSGTRTDTQYF.

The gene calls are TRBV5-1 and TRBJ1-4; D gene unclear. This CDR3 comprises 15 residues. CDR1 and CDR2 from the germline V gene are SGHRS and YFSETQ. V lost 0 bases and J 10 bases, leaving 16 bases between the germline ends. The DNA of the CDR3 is TGCGCCAGCAGCTTGGCCACGGCAGGTGATGGAAAACTGTTTTTT. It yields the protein CASSLATAGDGKLFF.

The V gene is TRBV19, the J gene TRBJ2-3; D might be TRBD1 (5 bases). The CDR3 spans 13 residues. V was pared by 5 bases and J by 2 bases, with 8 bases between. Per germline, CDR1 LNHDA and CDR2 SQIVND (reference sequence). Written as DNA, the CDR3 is TGTGCCAGTAGTCAGGGCCTCACAGATACGCAGTATTTT. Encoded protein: CASSQGLTDTQYF.

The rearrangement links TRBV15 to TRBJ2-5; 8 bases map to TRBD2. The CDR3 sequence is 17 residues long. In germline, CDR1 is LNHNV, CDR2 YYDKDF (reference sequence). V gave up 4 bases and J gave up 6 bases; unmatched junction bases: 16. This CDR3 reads CATSKTAGAKVVKTQYF. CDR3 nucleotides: TGTGCCACCAGCAAGACAGCGGGGGCGAAGGTAGTTAAGACCCAGTACTTC. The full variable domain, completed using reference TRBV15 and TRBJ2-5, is DAMVIQNPRYQVTQFGKPVTLSCSQTLNHNVMYWYQQKSSQAPKLLFHYYDKDFNNEADTPDNFQSRRPNTSFCFLDIRSPGLGDTAMYLCATSKTAGAKVVKTQYFGPGTRLLVL.

The CDR3 here is CASSIVRGGGNTIYF. The CDR3 DNA reads as TGTGCCAGTAGTATAGTCCGGGGAGGTGGAAACACCATATATTTT. This sequence joins TRBV19 and TRBJ1-3; D not certain. In germline, CDR1 is LNHDA, CDR2 SQIVND (reference sequence). CDR3 length equals 15 residues. V was shortened by 1 base and J by 3 bases, with 10 bases between the two germline ends.

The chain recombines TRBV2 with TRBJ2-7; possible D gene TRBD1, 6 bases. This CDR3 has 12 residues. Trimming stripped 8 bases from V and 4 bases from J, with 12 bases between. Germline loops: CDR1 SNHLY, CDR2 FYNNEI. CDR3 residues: CASGFTGYEQYF. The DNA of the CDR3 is TGTGCCAGCGGCTTCACAGGGTACGAGCAGTACTTC.

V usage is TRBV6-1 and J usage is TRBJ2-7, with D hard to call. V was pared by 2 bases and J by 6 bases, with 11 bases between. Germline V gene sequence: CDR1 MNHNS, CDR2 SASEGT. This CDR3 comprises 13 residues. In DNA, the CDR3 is TGTGCCAGCAGTGAACACAGCCTACGCGAGCAGTACTTC. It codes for CASSEHSLREQYF.

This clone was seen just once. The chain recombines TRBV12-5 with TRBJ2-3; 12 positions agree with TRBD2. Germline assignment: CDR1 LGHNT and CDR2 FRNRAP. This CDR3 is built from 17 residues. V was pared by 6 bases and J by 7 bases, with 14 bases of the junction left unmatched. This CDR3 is CASGPSSLAGGPYTQYF. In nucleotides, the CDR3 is TGTGCTAGTGGCCCTTCGTCCCTAGCGGGGGGGCCTTATACGCAGTATTTT.

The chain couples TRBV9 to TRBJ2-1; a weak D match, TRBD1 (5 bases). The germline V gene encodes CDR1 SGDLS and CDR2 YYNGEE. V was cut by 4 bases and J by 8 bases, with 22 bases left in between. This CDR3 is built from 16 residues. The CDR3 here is CASSKSAEPGWDEQFF. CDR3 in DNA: TGTGCCAGCAGCAAGTCGGCGGAACCAGGGTGGGATGAGCAGTTCTTC.

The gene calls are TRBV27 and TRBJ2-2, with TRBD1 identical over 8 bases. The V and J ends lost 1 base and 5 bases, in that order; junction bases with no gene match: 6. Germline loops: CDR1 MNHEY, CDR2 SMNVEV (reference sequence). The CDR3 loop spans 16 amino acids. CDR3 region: CASSLLSTGGTGELFF. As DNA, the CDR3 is TGTGCCAGCAGTTTATTATCCACAGGGGGTACCGGGGAGCTGTTTTTT.

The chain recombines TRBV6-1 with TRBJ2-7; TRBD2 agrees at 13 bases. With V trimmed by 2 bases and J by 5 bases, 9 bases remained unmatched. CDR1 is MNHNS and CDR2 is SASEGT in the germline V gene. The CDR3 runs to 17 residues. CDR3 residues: CASSERLAGGRRDEQYF. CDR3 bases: TGTGCCAGCAGTGAACGACTAGCGGGGGGCCGTCGGGACGAGCAGTACTTC.

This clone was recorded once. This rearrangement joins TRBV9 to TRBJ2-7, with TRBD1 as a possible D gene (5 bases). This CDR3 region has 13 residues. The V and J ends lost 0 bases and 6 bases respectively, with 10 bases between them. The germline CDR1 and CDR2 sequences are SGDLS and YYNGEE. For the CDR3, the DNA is TGTGCCAGCAGCGTAGAAAGGGGCAGCGAGCAGTACTTC. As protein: CASSVERGSEQYF.

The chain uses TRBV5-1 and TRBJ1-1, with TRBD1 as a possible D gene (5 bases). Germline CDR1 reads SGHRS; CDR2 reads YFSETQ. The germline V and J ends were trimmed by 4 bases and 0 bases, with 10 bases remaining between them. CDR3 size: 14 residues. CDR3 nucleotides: TGCGCCAGCAGCCTCCGACAGATGAACACTGAAGCTTTCTTT. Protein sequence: CASSLRQMNTEAFF.

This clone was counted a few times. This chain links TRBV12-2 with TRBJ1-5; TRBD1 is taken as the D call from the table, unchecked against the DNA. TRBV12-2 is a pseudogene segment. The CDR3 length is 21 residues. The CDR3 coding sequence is TGTGCAAGTCGCTTAGTCTTGGGACAGACAAAAGGGTCTCGTAGCAATCAGCCCCAGCATTTT. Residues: CASRLVLGQTKGSRSNQPQHF.